This T cell receptor (beta chain) was recorded in a study of PD-1 blockade in classical Hodgkin lymphoma. Germline lookup yields CDR1 LGHNA and CDR2 YNFKEQ. The CDR3 covers 13 residues. Trimming removed 0 bases from V and 5 bases from J, with 7 bases in between. All patients experienced relapse after autologous stem cell transplantation, and brentuximab vedotin exposure was variable. Complete response, partial response or progressive disease constituted the best response categories observed. Notes on this clone: Antigen specificity is unknown.

General study points: By cycle point C4D1, TCR diversity had risen significantly in CD4+ cells (but not CD8+ cells). Reports indicated that newly diagnosed patients had lower baseline TCR diversity than healthy donors did. Repertoires differed for reasons still undefined, possibly disease activity or prior therapy.

Profiled with immunoSEQ multiplex PCR; TCRdb holds only in-frame clones, not every one. The data show approximately 70,000 clones, about 93% seen once. V usage is TRBV4-2 and J usage is TRBJ2-5; the D is unclear. The sequence came from a human donor with classical Hodgkin lymphoma. The specimen was peripheral blood mononuclear cells (PBMCs), collected at baseline. The CDR3 region is CASSQDDAETQYF. CDR3 bases: TGTGCCAGCAGCCAAGATGACGCGGAGACCCAGTACTTC.